The clone carrying this T cell receptor (beta chain) is a singleton in its sample. Individuals who donated were healthy Caucasians from Russia aged roughly 6 to 95. The draw of peripheral blood yielded roughly 9.4 milliliters from each donor. This record comes from a study of blood T cells in healthy people across ages. CDR3 length: 16 amino acids. Germline CDR1 SGHAT, CDR2 FQDESV (reference sequence). Sample-barcoded 5' priming and a J-beta primer mix drove a second PCR of 7 to 11 cycles. Unique molecular identifiers of 12 random nucleotides labeled each cDNA. One entry per CDR3 protein results from TCRdb running MiXCR on the 5' RACE reads. The sample contains approximately 800,000 distinct CDR3 sequences, over 45% of which appear only once.

The gene calls are TRBV11-1 and TRBJ2-5; TRBD2 matches at 16 bases. The end of the DNA is better explained by TRBJ2-7, so the J call may be wrong. The source is a man under 40 in good health. Source material: blood. CDR3 sequence (DNA): TGTGCCAGCAGCTCCGGGACTAGCGGGAGGGCCGACGAGCAGTACTTC. Amino acid sequence: CASSSGTSGRADEQYF.